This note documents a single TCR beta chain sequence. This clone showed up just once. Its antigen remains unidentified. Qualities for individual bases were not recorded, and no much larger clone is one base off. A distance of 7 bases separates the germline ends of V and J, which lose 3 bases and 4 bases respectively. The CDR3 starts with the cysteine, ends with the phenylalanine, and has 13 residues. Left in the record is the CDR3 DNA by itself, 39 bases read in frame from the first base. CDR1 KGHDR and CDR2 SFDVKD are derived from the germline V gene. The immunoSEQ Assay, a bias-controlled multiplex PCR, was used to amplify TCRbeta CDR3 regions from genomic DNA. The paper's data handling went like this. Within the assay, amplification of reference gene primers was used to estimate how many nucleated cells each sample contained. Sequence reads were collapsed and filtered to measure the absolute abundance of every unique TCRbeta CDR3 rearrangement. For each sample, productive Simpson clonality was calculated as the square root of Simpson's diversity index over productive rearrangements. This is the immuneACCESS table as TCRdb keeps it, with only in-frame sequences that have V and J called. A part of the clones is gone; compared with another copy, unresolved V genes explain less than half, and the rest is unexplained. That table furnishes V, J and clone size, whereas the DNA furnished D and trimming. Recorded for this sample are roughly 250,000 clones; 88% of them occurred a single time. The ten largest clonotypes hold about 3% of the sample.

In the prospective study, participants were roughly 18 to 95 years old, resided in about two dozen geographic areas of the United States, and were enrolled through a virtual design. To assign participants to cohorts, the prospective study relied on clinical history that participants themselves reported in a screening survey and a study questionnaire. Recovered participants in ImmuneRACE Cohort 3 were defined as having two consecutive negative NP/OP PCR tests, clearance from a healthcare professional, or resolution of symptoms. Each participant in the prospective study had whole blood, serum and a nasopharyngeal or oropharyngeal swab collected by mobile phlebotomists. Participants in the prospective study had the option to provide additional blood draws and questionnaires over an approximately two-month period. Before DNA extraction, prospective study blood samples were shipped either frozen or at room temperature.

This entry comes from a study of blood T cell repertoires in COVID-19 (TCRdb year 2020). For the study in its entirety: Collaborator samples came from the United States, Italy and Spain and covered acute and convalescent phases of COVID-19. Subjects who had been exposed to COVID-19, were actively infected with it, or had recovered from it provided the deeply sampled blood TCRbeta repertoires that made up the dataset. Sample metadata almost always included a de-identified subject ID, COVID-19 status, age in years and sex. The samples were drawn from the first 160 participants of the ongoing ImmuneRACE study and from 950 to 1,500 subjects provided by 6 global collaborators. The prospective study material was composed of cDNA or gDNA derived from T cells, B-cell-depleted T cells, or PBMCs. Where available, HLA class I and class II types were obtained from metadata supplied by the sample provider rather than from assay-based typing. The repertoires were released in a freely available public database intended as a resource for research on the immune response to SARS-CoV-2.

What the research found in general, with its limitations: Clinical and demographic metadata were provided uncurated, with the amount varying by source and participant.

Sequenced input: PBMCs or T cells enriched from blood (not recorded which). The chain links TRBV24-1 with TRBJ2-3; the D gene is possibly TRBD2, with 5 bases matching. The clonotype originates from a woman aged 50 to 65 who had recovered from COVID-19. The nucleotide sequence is TGTGCCACCAGTGATGTACTAGCAGATACGCAGTATTTT. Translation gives CATSDVLADTQYF.